This T cell receptor (beta chain) was captured by sequencing in a study of T cell responses to AZD1222 COVID-19 vaccine. Study as a whole: Recipients boosted at about 4 weeks or about 12 weeks are pooled. Study results and limitations: Vaccine-related CD4 TCRs covered spike, predominating at 160-218 and 743-854. The donor group comprised mostly white British people and more females; the analysis possibly underestimated clonal diversity.

The ends lost 2 bases at V and 3 bases at J; junction bases unmatched: 4. The CDR3 sequence is 16 residues long. The germline V gene encodes CDR1 MGHRA and CDR2 YSYEKL. About this clone itself: The antigen remains unidentified.

Repertoires were generated with immunoSEQ multiplex PCR, while TCRdb's copy carries only in-frame clones and drops some. Of 130,000 or so clones listed, about 94% are singletons. This chain uses TRBV4-1 with TRBJ2-3; 11 nucleotides match TRBD2. Sequences were derived from peripheral blood, sampled on day 0 of AZD1222 vaccination. This clonotype was obtained from an adult in good health. In nucleotides, the CDR3 is TGCGCCAGCAGCCAAACCTCTAGCGGGAGGACAGATACGCAGTATTTT. Amino acids: CASSQTSSGRTDTQYF.